Below, one T cell receptor (beta chain) is given with its context. The target antigen is unknown. These data are taken from a study of CD8+ T cells in alopecia areata. Study-wide results and caveats: Sharing of TCR sequences between patients (possibly for HLA-related reasons) was less clear than in mice.

It was cDNA, reverse transcribed from extracted RNA, that served as the sequencing template. The table came from immunoSEQ multiplex PCR; TCRdb's copy has only in-frame clones and leaves some out. There are 35,000 or so clones in the sample; roughly 53% occur only once, and approximately 1.8% lies in the top ten. Sorting separated CD25+CD127- cells from the CD4+ cells of a few patients. T lymphocytes (CD4+ and CD8+) were sorted from PBMCs. Germline V gene sequence: CDR1 MNHGY, CDR2 SVAAGI. The J segment lost 3 bases and the V segment lost 8 bases, leaving 24 bases of the junction unmatched. The CDR3 totals 19 residues.

This rearrangement joins TRBV6-9 to TRBJ2-7; 8 bases are shared with TRBD1. This receptor was taken from a human donor with alopecia areata. Sequences were obtained from CD4+ Tregs sorted from blood. DNA for the CDR3: TGTGCCAGCTGGCTTCTCAGGGGGCGGAGACCCGAACCCGACTACGAGCAGTACTTC. It specifies CASWLLRGRRPEPDYEQYF.